In its sample, the clone carrying this TCR beta chain was seen a few times. Isolated RNA was reverse transcribed in full, so expressed TCRB transcripts were sequenced. Here immunoSEQ multiplex PCR was the method, and the copy in TCRdb shows in-frame clones only, minus some. The repertoire holds under 250,000 clones, with 12% to 15% as singletons. The sample is drawn from a study of beta chain features in type 1 diabetes. For the study at large: Healthy donors and patients showed comparable age, gender and cell yields.

V shed 6 bases, J shed 2 bases, and the junction held 5 bases outside the gene matches. The germline V gene has CDR1 ENHRY and CDR2 SYGVKD. The CDR3 spans 14 residues. The rearrangement links TRBV10-3 to TRBJ2-7; TRBD1 aligns across 9 bases. The TCR originated in a woman aged 40 to 50 in good health. The sequencing input was naive CD4+ T cells from blood. CDR3 in DNA: TGTGCCATCAGGGGGGACAGGGCTACCTACGAGCAGTACTTC. The encoded protein is CAIRGDRATYEQYF.